This is a list of T cell receptor beta chains from one sample in a study of regulatory T cells in long-lasting Graves disease. Via MiXCR, TCRdb re-called the multiplex PCR reads, giving one row per CDR3 protein. The table records 430,000 or so distinct CDR3 sequences, about 21% of them present only once. This specimen was peripheral blood mononuclear cells (PBMCs), taken when the disease was refractory, from a patient treated with antithyroid drugs. These receptors came from a female donor with Graves disease. Both conserved end residues are part of each CDR3.

j_call: TRBJ2-7; v_call: TRBV29-1; cdr3_aa: CSVESGTSGYEQYF
j_call: TRBJ1-4; v_call: TRBV7-9; cdr3_aa: CASSLGDRGYEKLFF
j_call: TRBJ1-3; v_call: TRBV2; cdr3_aa: CASRDSGNTIYF
j_call: TRBJ2-7; v_call: TRBV7-9; cdr3_aa: CASSFPTSGSDEQYF
j_call: TRBJ2-7; v_call: TRBV20-1; cdr3_aa: CSARARTGLGEQYF
j_call: TRBJ1-5; v_call: TRBV12-3/TRBV12-4; cdr3_aa: CASSPTLQGPTYNQPQHF
j_call: TRBJ1-2; v_call: TRBV28; cdr3_aa: CASSYRDRGHNYGYTF
j_call: TRBJ2-2; v_call: TRBV28; cdr3_aa: CASTTTGFAGELFF
j_call: TRBJ2-1; v_call: TRBV28; cdr3_aa: CASSLLGLESSYNEQFF
j_call: TRBJ2-3; v_call: TRBV7-3; cdr3_aa: CASSLGASGIDTQYF
j_call: TRBJ2-2; v_call: TRBV4-1; cdr3_aa: CASSQEASGILSGELFF
j_call: TRBJ2-3; v_call: TRBV28; cdr3_aa: CASSYYRSGTITDTQYF
j_call: TRBJ2-3; v_call: TRBV6-5; cdr3_aa: CASSYVTRTDTQYF
j_call: TRBJ1-1; v_call: TRBV7-8; cdr3_aa: CASSPRVGTKGTEAFF
j_call: TRBJ2-1; v_call: TRBV28; cdr3_aa: CAGSLTGTPNEQFF
j_call: TRBJ2-5; v_call: TRBV27; cdr3_aa: CASSLSLRAGGQETQYF
j_call: TRBJ2-7; v_call: TRBV20-1; cdr3_aa: CSAVELAREQYF
j_call: TRBJ2-5; v_call: TRBV2; cdr3_aa: CASSEQGIETQYF
j_call: TRBJ1-6; v_call: TRBV6-1; cdr3_aa: CASSAVGSSYNSPLHF
j_call: TRBJ1-1; v_call: TRBV28; cdr3_aa: CASRDFAGGQGEAFF
j_call: TRBJ2-2; v_call: TRBV4-1; cdr3_aa: CASSRLGLAGGPDTGELFF
j_call: TRBJ2-1; v_call: TRBV18; cdr3_aa: CASSPTGGSYNEQFF
j_call: TRBJ2-7; v_call: TRBV12-3/TRBV12-4; cdr3_aa: CASSPWGASYEQYF